Listed below are T cell receptor beta chains from one sample, sequenced in a study of blood T cell repertoires in COVID-19. Here immunoSEQ multiplex PCR was the method, and the copy in TCRdb shows in-frame clones only, minus some. The sample lists over 250,000 clones, more than 90% occurring once. Sequencing was done on a sample of peripheral blood. Receptors were obtained from a person aged 18-35 years with COVID-19, enrolled during active disease. Each CDR3 is given with its conserved first and last residue. Fields, in order: V gene, clone size, D gene, J gene, CDR3 length, CDR3 DNA, CDR3 protein. The D gene is left open where the match is weak. Clone sizes are given selectively: once, few, many, or a class where the clone is expanded.

v_gene: TRBV28
abundance: -
d_gene: TRBD2
j_gene: TRBJ2-3
len: 15
CDR3nt: TGTGCCAGCAGGGAAAGCGGGAGGGGGGGAGATACGCAGTATTTT
CDR3aa: CASRESGRGGDTQYF

v_gene: TRBV6-5
abundance: once
d_gene: -
j_gene: TRBJ2-7
len: 14
CDR3nt: TGTGCCAGCAGTTACAGGACCGGGGTTTACGAGCAGTACTTC
CDR3aa: CASSYRTGVYEQYF

v_gene: TRBV28
abundance: -
d_gene: TRBD1
j_gene: TRBJ1-5
len: 15
CDR3nt: TGTGCCAGCAGTTTGGCGGCCGCAGGGGGTCAGCCCCAGCATTTT
CDR3aa: CASSLAAAGGQPQHF

v_gene: TRBV5-6
abundance: -
d_gene: -
j_gene: TRBJ1-4
len: 13
CDR3nt: TGTGCCAGCAGCTTCCAGGCGGGTGAAAAACTGTTTTTT
CDR3aa: CASSFQAGEKLFF

v_gene: TRBV7-2
abundance: once
d_gene: -
j_gene: TRBJ1-3
len: 16
CDR3nt: TGTGCCAGCAGAGCCGTGGGGGGTGGCTCTGGAAACACCATATATTTT
CDR3aa: CASRAVGGGSGNTIYF

v_gene: TRBV4-1
abundance: -
d_gene: -
j_gene: TRBJ2-5
len: 16
CDR3nt: TGCGCCAGCTCGCCCGGTCGAGGCCGGGATGGGGAGACCCAGTACTTC
CDR3aa: CASSPGRGRDGETQYF

v_gene: TRBV6-5
abundance: -
d_gene: -
j_gene: TRBJ1-2
len: 16
CDR3nt: TGTGCCAGCAGTTATCATTCGGCAAACCCTCCGGGGGGCTACACCTTC
CDR3aa: CASSYHSANPPGGYTF

v_gene: TRBV27
abundance: -
d_gene: TRBD2
j_gene: TRBJ2-1
len: 16
CDR3nt: TGTGCCAGCAGCACACTAGGGTCTAGCGGGTACAATGAGCAGTTCTTC
CDR3aa: CASSTLGSSGYNEQFF

v_gene: TRBV5-4
abundance: -
d_gene: TRBD2
j_gene: TRBJ2-3
len: 18
CDR3nt: TGTGCCAGCAGCTTGTTCACTAGCGGGATGACTAGCACAGATACGCAGTATTTT
CDR3aa: CASSLFTSGMTSTDTQYF

v_gene: TRBV5-6
abundance: -
d_gene: TRBD1
j_gene: TRBJ2-1
len: 13
CDR3nt: TGTGCCAGCAGCTTGGGAACGGGACAGGGGCCCTTCTTC
CDR3aa: CASSLGTGQGPFF

v_gene: TRBV11-3
abundance: -
d_gene: -
j_gene: TRBJ2-1
len: 12
CDR3nt: TGTGCCAGCAGCTTTGGGGAGGATGAGCAGTTCTTC
CDR3aa: CASSFGEDEQFF

v_gene: TRBV9
abundance: -
d_gene: TRBD2
j_gene: TRBJ2-7
len: 14
CDR3nt: TGTGCCAGCAGCGTAATAGCGGGAGTGGGTGAGCAGTACTTC
CDR3aa: CASSVIAGVGEQYF

v_gene: TRBV27
abundance: -
d_gene: TRBD1
j_gene: TRBJ1-6
len: 20
CDR3nt: TGTGCCAGCAGTCCTAACGTGGGACAGGGTATCCCTATATTAGGTTCACCCCTCCACTTT
CDR3aa: CASSPNVGQGIPILGSPLHF

v_gene: TRBV19
abundance: -
d_gene: -
j_gene: TRBJ1-4
len: 14
CDR3nt: TGTGCCAGTAACCCCGGGCTAGCAAATGAAAAACTGTTTTTT
CDR3aa: CASNPGLANEKLFF

v_gene: TRBV6-2/TRBV6-3
abundance: -
d_gene: -
j_gene: TRBJ2-2
len: 16
CDR3nt: TGTGCCAGCAGTTACCGTACGGGAGTCAGGACCGGGGAGCTGTTTTTT
CDR3aa: CASSYRTGVRTGELFF

v_gene: TRBV4-1
abundance: -
d_gene: TRBD1
j_gene: TRBJ2-4
len: 15
CDR3nt: TGCGCCAGCAGCCCGGACAGGATAGCCAAAAACATTCAGTACTTC
CDR3aa: CASSPDRIAKNIQYF

v_gene: TRBV6-1
abundance: few
d_gene: TRBD1
j_gene: TRBJ1-3
len: 16
CDR3nt: TGTGCCAGCAGTGAAGTGGGCCAGGGGGCTTTTACCACCATATATTTT
CDR3aa: CASSEVGQGAFTTIYF

v_gene: TRBV7-2
abundance: -
d_gene: -
j_gene: TRBJ1-2
len: 15
CDR3nt: TGTGCCAGCAGCGCTAGTCAGGGCGCAGTCTATGGCTACACCTTC
CDR3aa: CASSASQGAVYGYTF

v_gene: TRBV30
abundance: -
d_gene: -
j_gene: TRBJ1-2
len: 13
CDR3nt: TGTGCCTGGAGTGTCTTACAGCAGGGTGGCTACACCTTC
CDR3aa: CAWSVLQQGGYTF

v_gene: TRBV20-1
abundance: -
d_gene: -
j_gene: TRBJ1-5
len: 17
CDR3nt: TGCAGTGCTAGTCCGGGGTCCGTCGCCCAAAGGATTCAGCCCCAGCATTTT
CDR3aa: CSASPGSVAQRIQPQHF

v_gene: TRBV20-1
abundance: -
d_gene: TRBD2
j_gene: TRBJ2-7
len: 18
CDR3nt: TGCAGTGCCAGTTCTCCGGGACTAGCGGGAGGGCAGTCCTACGAGCAGTACTTC
CDR3aa: CSASSPGLAGGQSYEQYF

v_gene: TRBV29-1
abundance: -
d_gene: TRBD1
j_gene: TRBJ2-7
len: 13
CDR3nt: TGCAGCGTCTGGACAGGGGACGTCCACGAGCAGTACTTC
CDR3aa: CSVWTGDVHEQYF